This TCR beta chain was documented in a study of T cells after yellow fever vaccination. Study outcomes and limitations: Faster peaking, at day 5 versus 15, marked a secondary response that was weaker. A limited proportion of clonotypes was detected within both the CD4 and CD8 compartments.

This clonotype came up many times. Its antigen is unknown. The 5'RACE template-switching step produced TCR cDNA and added a universal primer site and UMIs. Using its own MiXCR run on the 5' RACE reads, TCRdb lists one record per CDR3 protein. The sample lists 300,000 to 450,000 distinct CDR3 sequences; 6.2% were seen once. This CDR3 spans 16 amino acids. The V gene end was trimmed by 3 bases and the J gene end by 4 bases; junction bases not matched to a gene: 6. The chain has TRBV12-3 or TRBV12-4 and TRBJ1-5, with 10 bases fitting TRBD1. The sample here was PBMCs, taken 5 days after the yellow fever booster vaccination. The source of this sequence is a man between 25 and 39 years old who received the YFV17D yellow fever vaccine. The CDR3, as DNA: TGTGCCAGCAGTTTCTCGACAGGGGGCGGGAATCAGCCCCAGCATTTT. Residues: CASSFSTGGGNQPQHF.